This TCR beta chain comes out of a study of beta chain features in type 1 diabetes. Turning to the study itself: The examined sorted cells totaled around 100 million across samples. Study-wide results and limits: Patients showed naive, central memory and Treg TCRB repertoires that appeared more similar than those of healthy donors. In all four CD4+ subsets, TCRB CDR3 length was significantly, moderately reduced in type 1 diabetes.

Since all of the isolated RNA was reverse transcribed, expressed TCRB transcripts were what got sequenced. Generated by immunoSEQ multiplex PCR, the TCRdb table keeps only in-frame clones and is missing some. The table lists about 52,000 clones, roughly 39% of them singletons, with 1.4% in the top ten. Cells sorted by CD45RO/CCR7/CD25/CD127/CD95/CD27 comprised CD4+ naive, central memory, regulatory and stem cell-like memory cells. Without exception, sorted populations had purity beyond 98%. As regards this clone: Its antigen is unknown.

Sequenced: Tregs from blood. The TCR originated in a man under 40 with type 1 diabetes.

Written as DNA, the CDR3 is TGTGCCAGCTCACCGTCAGTTAATGAAAAACTGTTTTTT. This encodes CASSPSVNEKLFF. V gene TRBV18 combines with J gene TRBJ1-4; D is undetermined. Germline loops: CDR1 KGHSH, CDR2 LQKENI. V shed 3 bases and J shed 4 bases, with 6 bases lying between them. This CDR3 is 13 amino acids long.